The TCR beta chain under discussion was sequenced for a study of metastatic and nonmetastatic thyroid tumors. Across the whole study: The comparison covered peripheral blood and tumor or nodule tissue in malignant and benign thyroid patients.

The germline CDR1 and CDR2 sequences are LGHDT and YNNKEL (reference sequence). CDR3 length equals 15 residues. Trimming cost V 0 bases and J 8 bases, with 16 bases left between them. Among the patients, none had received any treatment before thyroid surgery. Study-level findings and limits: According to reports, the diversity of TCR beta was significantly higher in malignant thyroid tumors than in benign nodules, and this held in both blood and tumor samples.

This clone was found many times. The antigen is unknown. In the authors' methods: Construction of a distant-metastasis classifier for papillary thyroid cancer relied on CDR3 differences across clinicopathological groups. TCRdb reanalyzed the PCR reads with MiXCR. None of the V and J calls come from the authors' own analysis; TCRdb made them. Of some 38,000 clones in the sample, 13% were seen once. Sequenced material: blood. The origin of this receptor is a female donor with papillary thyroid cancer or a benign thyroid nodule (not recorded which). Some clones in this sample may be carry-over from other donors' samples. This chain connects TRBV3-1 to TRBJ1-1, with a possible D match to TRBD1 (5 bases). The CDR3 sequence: CASSQDQGPELEAFF. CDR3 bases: TGTGCCAGCAGCCAAGATCAGGGTCCCGAATTGGAAGCTTTCTTT.